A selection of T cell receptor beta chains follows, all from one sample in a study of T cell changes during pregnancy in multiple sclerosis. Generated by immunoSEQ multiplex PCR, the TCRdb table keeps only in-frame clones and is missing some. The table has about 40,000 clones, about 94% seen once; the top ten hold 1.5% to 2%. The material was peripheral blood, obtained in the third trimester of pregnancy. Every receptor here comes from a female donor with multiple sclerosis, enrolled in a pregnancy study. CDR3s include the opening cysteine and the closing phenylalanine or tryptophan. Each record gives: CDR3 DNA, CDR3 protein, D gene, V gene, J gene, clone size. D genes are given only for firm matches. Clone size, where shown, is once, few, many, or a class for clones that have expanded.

TGTGCCAGCAGCTTGGGTCCGGGACAGGAAGGGGACGAGCAGTACTTC	CASSLGPGQEGDEQYF	TRBD1	TRBV5-5	TRBJ2-7	.
TGTGCCAGTAGTTTAAGCCTGGATTCACCCCTCCACTTT	CASSLSLDSPLHF	.	TRBV19	TRBJ1-6	few
TGTGCCAGCAGTGTTACCGGGACAGTGAGCAATCAGCCCCAGCATTTT	CASSVTGTVSNQPQHF	TRBD1	TRBV27	TRBJ1-5	few
TGTGCCAGCAGTGAACAGGCACACTCACCCCTCCACTTT	CASSEQAHSPLHF	.	TRBV25-1	TRBJ1-6	.
TGCAGCGTTCACAGGGGGGAGAACACTGAAGCTTTCTTT	CSVHRGENTEAFF	TRBD1	TRBV29-1	TRBJ1-1	.
TGCGCCAGCAGCCAAGTTGCGGGGGCCTACAATGAGCAGTTCTTC	CASSQVAGAYNEQFF	TRBD2	TRBV4-1	TRBJ2-1	.
TGTGCCATCTATTCAGGTGCTGCGTCTCCAGGAAACACCATATATTTT	CAIYSGAASPGNTIYF	.	TRBV10-3	TRBJ1-3	.
TGTGCCAGCAGTTCCGACAGGGAACTAGCGGGAGGGGATGAGCAGTTCTTC	CASSSDRELAGGDEQFF	TRBD2	TRBV28	TRBJ2-1	.
TGTGCCAGCAGCCCCGGACAGGCTGAGCAGTTCTTC	CASSPGQAEQFF	TRBD1	TRBV14	TRBJ2-1	.
TGTGCCAGCAGCTTAGACAGAGACACTGAAGCTTTCTTT	CASSLDRDTEAFF	.	TRBV7-2	TRBJ1-1	.
TGTGCCACCAGCAAGGGAGCAGGGGGCCGGGGGACTGAAGCTTTCTTT	CATSKGAGGRGTEAFF	TRBD1	TRBV15	TRBJ1-1	.
TGTGCCACCGGGACAGGGCTCTACGAGCAGTACTTC	CATGTGLYEQYF	TRBD1	TRBV6-5	TRBJ2-7	once
TGTGCCAGCATGAAAGACAGGGGGCGCCTGAGCAATCAGCCCCAGCATTTT	CASMKDRGRLSNQPQHF	TRBD1	TRBV25-1	TRBJ1-5	.
TGTGCCTGGAGTGTGGACAGAAAGACTGAAGCTTTCTTT	CAWSVDRKTEAFF	.	TRBV30	TRBJ1-1	.